This entry concerns a single T cell receptor (beta chain). Its antigen is unknown. The record has no base qualities; no much larger clone is one base away. Collaborating institutions collected whole blood in K2EDTA tubes following their own protocols. For TCRbeta analysis, collaborators shipped samples in one of three forms: frozen whole blood, isolated PBMCs, or DNA extracted from either of those sample types. This specimen belongs to a study of blood T cell repertoires in COVID-19 (dated by TCRdb to the early 2020s). In the study overall: The collaborator samples originated in the United States, Italy and Spain and spanned the acute and convalescent phases of COVID-19. Where available, HLA class I and class II types were taken from metadata supplied by the sample provider and were not determined by assay-based typing. The samples were drawn from the first 160 participants of the ongoing ImmuneRACE study and from 1,254 subjects provided by 6 global collaborators. The dataset comprised deeply sampled blood TCRbeta repertoires from subjects exposed to, actively infected with, or recovered from COVID-19. A de-identified subject ID, COVID-19 status, age in years and sex were almost always included in the sample metadata. The prospective study material was composed of cDNA or gDNA derived from T cells, B-cell-depleted T cells, or PBMCs. The repertoires were made available in a free public database intended to serve as a resource for research on the immune response to SARS-CoV-2.

Results the study describes overall, beyond this receptor: The amount of clinical and demographic metadata varied by source and participant and was provided uncurated.

V loses 1 base of germline sequence and J loses 7 bases, and the interval between the two ends is 7 bases. The CDR3, cysteine through phenylalanine, is 12 amino acids long. The entry retains the CDR3 DNA only, 36 bases that are in frame from base 1. From a lookup of the germline V gene, CDR1 and CDR2 are MNHNS and SASEGT. TCRbeta CDR3 regions were amplified from genomic DNA by means of the immunoSEQ Assay, a bias-controlled multiplex PCR. Regarding the original processing steps: The number of nucleated cells in each sample was estimated by amplification of reference gene primers within the assay. Sequence reads were collapsed and filtered to measure the absolute abundance of every unique TCRbeta CDR3 rearrangement. For each sample, productive Simpson clonality was calculated as the square root of Simpson's diversity index across productive rearrangements. Held by TCRdb, this immuneACCESS table contains in-frame sequences only and omits some clones. Under half of the omission traces to an unresolved V gene where checked; the cause of the rest is unknown. Clonal size and the V and J genes are those of that table, whereas D and trimming came from the DNA. This sample gives 310,000 or so clones in total; 70% to 90% of them show up just once. Approximately 4% of the sample comes from the top ten.

This receptor chain uses TRBV6-1 and TRBJ1-1; the D gene assignment is ambiguous. The specimen was peripheral blood. This receptor was identified in a woman between 45 and 60 years old with active or convalescent COVID-19. The DNA sequence is given as TGTGCCAGCAGTGAAGTAGGCGGTGAAGCTTTCTTT. Translated, this is CASSEVGGEAFF.